This T cell receptor (beta chain) was sequenced during a study of CD8 T cells in Susac syndrome. Reverse transcription of about 0.45 to 1 ug RNA used random hexamers. Multiplex PCR with immunoSEQ amplified the TCR beta CDR3 across 54 Vbeta and 13 Jbeta. TCRdb reprocessed the immunoSEQ multiplex PCR reads with MiXCR, giving one entry per CDR3 protein. The table has approximately 100,000 distinct CDR3 sequences, around 90% seen once; the top ten hold about 0.14%. The control group consisted of healthy donors matched for age and sex. Negative isolation was used for CD8+ and CD4+ T cells and FACS enrichment for TEMRA cells. CDR3 length: 16 residues. Unmatched junction bases numbered 5, after V lost 2 bases and J lost 1 base. Germline assignment: CDR1 SGHDN and CDR2 FVKESK.

The material sequenced was CD4+ T cells from PBMCs. The chain has TRBV14 and TRBJ1-1, with TRBD1 identical over 9 bases. This clonotype originated in a human donor in good health. The CDR3 spells CASSQLQDRGNTEAFF. The CDR3 DNA follows: TGTGCCAGCAGCCAACTTCAGGACAGGGGGAACACTGAAGCTTTCTTT.